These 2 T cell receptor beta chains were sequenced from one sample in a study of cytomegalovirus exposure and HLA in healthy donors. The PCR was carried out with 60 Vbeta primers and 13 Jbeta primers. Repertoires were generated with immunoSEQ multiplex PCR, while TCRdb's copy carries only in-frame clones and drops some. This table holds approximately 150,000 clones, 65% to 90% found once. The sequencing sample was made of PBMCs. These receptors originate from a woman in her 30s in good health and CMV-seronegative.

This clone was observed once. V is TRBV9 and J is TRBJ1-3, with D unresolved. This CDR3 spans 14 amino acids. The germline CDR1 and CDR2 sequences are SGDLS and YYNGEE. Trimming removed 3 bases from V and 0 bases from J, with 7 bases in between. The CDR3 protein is CASSALRSGNTIYF. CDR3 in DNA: TGTGCCAGCAGCGCCCTACGCTCTGGAAACACCATATATTTT.

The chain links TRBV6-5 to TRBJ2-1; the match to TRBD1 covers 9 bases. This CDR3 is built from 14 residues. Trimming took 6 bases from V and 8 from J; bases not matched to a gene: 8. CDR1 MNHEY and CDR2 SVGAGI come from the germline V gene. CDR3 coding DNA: TGTGCCAGCAGGCGATACAGGGGGCGGGATGAGCAGTTCTTC. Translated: CASRRYRGRDEQFF.